This TCR beta chain was observed in a study of T cell repertoires in cytomegalovirus infection. Via MiXCR, TCRdb re-called the reads, giving one row per CDR3 protein. Among about 700,000 distinct CDR3 sequences listed, roughly 36% were seen once. The CDR3 has 15 residues. Trimming pared 2 bases from V and 1 base from J, leaving 9 bases between. This clonotype was recorded once. Its target is not known. Sequencing used cultured PBMCs, obtained from culture after CMV antigen stimulation. The source of this sequence is a human donor in good health (CMV status not recorded). Some clones in this sample may be carry-over from other donors' samples. The gene calls are TRBV12-3 or TRBV12-4 and TRBJ1-3; D possibly corresponds to TRBD1 (6 bases). The CDR3 loop is CASSLFRGSGNTIYF. The CDR3 nucleotides read TGTGCCAGCAGTTTATTCAGGGGATCTGGAAACACCATATATTTT.